This TCR beta chain was retrieved from a study of blood T cell repertoires in COVID-19. Study context: The United States, Italy and Spain were the sources of the acute and convalescent COVID-19 samples. The cDNA or gDNA used as material had been derived from T cells, B-cell-depleted T cells, or PBMCs.

Authors' analysis steps: Reference gene primer amplification gave nucleated cell count estimates. Clones were sequenced by immunoSEQ multiplex PCR, and TCRdb holds only the in-frame ones, with some missing. That table is the source of V, J and clone size, and D and trimming were worked out from the DNA. The sample lists some 240,000 clones, about nine tenths seen once, with about 6.3% in the top ten. The CDR3 length is 14 residues. With 6 bases clipped from V and 5 bases from J, the junction kept 5 bases outside the gene matches. Germline CDR1 SNHLY, CDR2 FYNNEI. The genes are TRBV2 and TRBJ1-2, with 11 bases matching TRBD1. The sequence was obtained from a man aged 55 to 70 who had recovered from COVID-19. Input material: peripheral blood. CDR3 sequence: CASRMGQGVYGYTF. CDR3 DNA sequence: TGTGCCAGCAGGATGGGACAGGGGGTGTATGGCTACACCTTC.